This T cell receptor beta chain appears in the sequencing data of a study of blood T cells in healthy people across ages. A second PCR of roughly 7 to 11 cycles used a sample-barcoded 5' primer and a J-beta primer mix. A template-switch adaptor that had 12 random nucleotides put a tag on each cDNA molecule. One entry per CDR3 protein, called by TCRdb with MiXCR from the 5' RACE reads. There are under 2,000,000 distinct CDR3 sequences in the sample; roughly 52% occur only once, and roughly 2.1% lies in the top ten. The sequence was collected from a woman between 40 and 50 years old in good health. The sequenced material came from blood.

CDR3 region: CSVESKRGGVQETQYF. The CDR3 region has the DNA TGCAGCGTTGAGTCAAAACGGGGGGGGGTCCAAGAGACCCAGTACTTC. The V and J genes are TRBV29-1 and TRBJ2-5; 8 positions match TRBD2. The CDR3 contains 16 residues. V dropped 3 bases and J dropped 1; count of bases not matched to a gene: 10. CDR1 is SQVTM, CDR2 ANQGSEA, per germline.